The 20 T cell receptor beta chains below were found in one sample sequenced in a study of blood T cell repertoires in COVID-19. The table came from immunoSEQ multiplex PCR; TCRdb's copy has only in-frame clones and leaves some out. The table shows 210,000 or so clones, with 84% occurring only once. The specimen was PBMCs or T cells enriched from blood (not recorded which). These receptors all come from a man aged 60 to 69 who had recovered from COVID-19.

This clone has only a few counts. The chain couples TRBV11-2 to TRBJ2-1, with 7 bases matching TRBD1. The CDR3 consists of 15 residues. From germline, CDR1 is SGHAT and CDR2 FQNNGV. J gave up 5 bases and V 3 bases, and 7 bases lay outside the gene matches. CDR3 nucleotide sequence: TGTGCCAGCAGCTTGCGGCCGGGGACAGACAATGAGCAGTTCTTC. It yields the protein CASSLRPGTDNEQFF. Using reference TRBV11-2 and TRBJ2-1 for the parts outside the CDR3, the full variable domain is EAGVAQSPRYKIIEKRQSVAFWCNPISGHATLYWYQQILGQGPKLLIQFQNNGVVDDSQLPKDRFSAERLKGVDSTLKIQPAKLEDSAVYLCASSLRPGTDNEQFFGPGTRLTVL.

This sequence joins TRBV5-8 and TRBJ1-2; perhaps TRBD1 as D (6 bases). The CDR3 runs to 12 residues. Between the trimmed V and J ends, which lost 4 bases and 7 bases, there was a span of 11 bases. Germline V lookup: CDR1 SGHTS, CDR2 YDEGEE. The CDR3 DNA is TGTGCCAGCAGCCAGGACAGTCGTGGCTACACCTTC. This sequence encodes CASSQDSRGYTF.

The rearrangement joins TRBV5-1 to TRBJ1-4; maybe TRBD1 (6 bases). Germline V gene lookup returns CDR1 SGHRS and CDR2 YFSETQ. The CDR3 loop spans 15 amino acids. Trimming cost V 2 bases and J 2 bases, with 10 bases left between them. The CDR3 DNA follows: TGCGCCAGCAGCTTACAGGGTGGGACTAATGAAAAACTGTTTTTT. Translating it yields CASSLQGGTNEKLFF.

In this sample, this clone turned up a few times. The rearrangement uses TRBV4-3 and TRBJ1-2; 8 bases are a match to TRBD1. The germline V gene has CDR1 LGHNA and CDR2 YSLEER. The CDR3 runs 15 residues. V was clipped by 3 bases and J by 8 bases; unmatched bases: 11. This CDR3 reads CASSQPGQVMVGYTF. The DNA of the CDR3 is TGCGCCAGCAGCCAGCCGGGACAGGTGATGGTAGGCTACACCTTC.

The rearrangement links TRBV4-1 to TRBJ1-1, with D uncertain. The CDR3 consists of 17 residues. Trimming stripped 0 bases from V and 4 bases from J, with 18 bases between. Germline lookup yields CDR1 MGHRA and CDR2 YSYEKL. The DNA for the CDR3 is TGCGCCAGCAGCCAAGAGTCATGGCAGGTGAAGATCACTGAAGCTTTCTTT. It specifies CASSQESWQVKITEAFF.

The chain recombines TRBV5-4 with TRBJ1-1; 8 bases are shared with TRBD1. With 2 bases clipped from V and 3 bases from J, the junction kept 12 bases outside the gene matches. Germline CDR1 and CDR2: SGHNT and YYREEE (reference sequence). The CDR3 is made up of 17 amino acids. Written as DNA, the CDR3 is TGTGCCAGCAGCTTTTTCATGCAGGGGGCGCGAGACACTGAAGCTTTCTTT. Residues: CASSFFMQGARDTEAFF.

The chain couples TRBV5-1 to TRBJ1-5; possible D gene TRBD1, 5 bases. The length of the CDR3 is 14 residues. The germline gives CDR1 SGHRS, CDR2 YFSETQ. V gave up 0 bases and J gave up 6 bases, with 10 bases separating them. The CDR3 coding sequence is TGCGCCAGCAGCTTGGAAGGGGCGGTTCAGCCCCAGCATTTT. Translated: CASSLEGAVQPQHF.

In its sample, this clone was seen a few times. The V call is TRBV7-2, the J call TRBJ2-3, with 9 bases fitting TRBD2. This CDR3 has 15 amino acids. V shed 3 bases and J 1 base; nucleotides not matched to a gene: 2. Per germline, CDR1 SGHTA and CDR2 FQGNSA. CDR3 loop: CASSFLAGGTDTQYF. The CDR3 region has the DNA TGTGCCAGCAGCTTCTTAGCGGGGGGCACAGATACGCAGTATTTT.

The chain joins TRBV19 to TRBJ2-1, with D perhaps TRBD1 (5 bases). CDR1 LNHDA and CDR2 SQIVND come from the germline V gene (reference sequence). This CDR3 comprises 13 residues. Deletions cut 6 bases from V and 8 bases from J, with 14 bases between. The CDR3 loop is CASRARAEDEQFF. The CDR3 DNA reads as TGTGCCAGTAGGGCCAGGGCCGAGGATGAGCAGTTCTTC.

The genes are TRBV19 and TRBJ1-4; a possible D gene is TRBD1 (6 bases). Germline V gene sequence: CDR1 LNHDA, CDR2 SQIVND (reference sequence). V lost 5 bases and J 0 bases, leaving 13 bases between the germline ends. The CDR3 runs 16 residues. CDR3 residues: CASSSPGQPTNEKLFF. The CDR3 region has the DNA TGTGCCAGTAGTTCCCCAGGACAGCCAACTAATGAAAAACTGTTTTTT.

The chain combines TRBV19 with TRBJ1-2; TRBD1 agrees at 7 bases. Germline V gives CDR1 LNHDA, CDR2 SQIVND (reference sequence). The CDR3 is made up of 15 amino acids. The V segment lost 3 bases and the J segment 2 bases; nucleotides outside the gene matches: 6. This chain's CDR3 is CASSIRATGNYGYTF. In nucleotides, the CDR3 is TGTGCCAGTAGTATCCGCGCGACAGGGAACTATGGCTACACCTTC.

This clone was recorded once. This rearrangement joins TRBV18 to TRBJ1-4; D is unclear. CDR1 is KGHSH, CDR2 LQKENI, per germline. The CDR3 runs 14 residues. V shed 0 bases and J shed 3 bases, with 5 bases lying between them. CDR3: CASSPPTSNEKLFF. DNA for the CDR3: TGTGCCAGCTCACCACCGACTTCTAATGAAAAACTGTTTTTT.

J is TRBJ1-4 and V is TRBV30; a weak D match, TRBD1 (5 bases). From germline, CDR1 is GTSNPN and CDR2 SVGIG (reference sequence). V lost 0 bases to trimming and J lost 0 bases, with 8 bases between them. This CDR3 is built from 15 residues. In nucleotides, the CDR3 is TGTGCCTGGAGTGTAGGGGTTGCAACTAATGAAAAACTGTTTTTT. Protein: CAWSVGVATNEKLFF. Full variable domain (rest looked up from reference TRBV30 and TRBJ1-4): SQTIHQWPATLVQPVGSPLSLECTVEGTSNPNLYWYRQAAGRGLQLLFYSVGIGQISSEVPQNLSASRPQDRQFILSSKKLLLSDSGFYLCAWSVGVATNEKLFFGSGTQLSVL.

The gene calls are TRBV2 and TRBJ2-5; 11 positions agree with TRBD1. Germline V gene lookup returns CDR1 SNHLY and CDR2 FYNNEI. V shed 6 bases, J shed 4 bases, and the junction held 4 bases outside the gene matches. The CDR3 covers 14 residues. CDR3 residues: CASRDGTGGETQYF. The CDR3 DNA is TGTGCCAGCAGAGACGGGACAGGGGGAGAGACCCAGTACTTC.

The V gene is TRBV2, the J gene TRBJ2-5; the match to TRBD1 covers 8 bases. The length of the CDR3 is 15 residues. V was pared by 8 bases and J by 9 bases, with 17 bases of the junction left unmatched. Germline V gene sequence: CDR1 SNHLY, CDR2 FYNNEI. CDR3: CASGGQGINSISQYF. CDR3 DNA: TGTGCCAGCGGTGGACAGGGTATCAACAGTATTTCCCAGTACTTC. The variable domain in full, completed from reference TRBV2 and TRBJ2-5, reads EPEVTQTPSHQVTQMGQEVILRCVPISNHLYFYWYRQILGQKVEFLVSFYNNEISEKSEIFDDQFSVERPDGSNFTLKIRSTKLEDSAMYFCASGGQGINSISQYFGPGTRLLVL.

The chain combines TRBV19 with TRBJ1-5; the match to TRBD1 covers 8 bases. The trim removed 4 bases at V and 5 bases at J, leaving 7 bases unmatched. The CDR3 consists of 15 residues. CDR1 and CDR2 (germline): LNHDA, SQIVND (reference sequence). The CDR3 protein is CASSTDRGGDQPQHF. CDR3 coding DNA: TGTGCCAGTAGTACTGACAGGGGAGGGGATCAGCCCCAGCATTTT.

J is TRBJ2-3 and V is TRBV27, with D uncertain. CDR1 is MNHEY, CDR2 SMNVEV, per germline (reference sequence). The CDR3 consists of 12 residues. Trimming pared 3 bases from V and 2 bases from J, leaving 3 bases between. The CDR3 coding sequence is TGTGCCAGCAGTTTCCTCACAGATACGCAGTATTTT. Amino acid sequence: CASSFLTDTQYF.

The V call is TRBV19, the J call TRBJ2-7, with 8 bases aligning to TRBD1. Germline CDR1 and CDR2: LNHDA and SQIVND (reference sequence). Trimming took 5 bases from V and 5 from J; bases not matched to a gene: 8. The CDR3 is made up of 14 amino acids. The chain's CDR3 is CASSPRTGRDEQYF. The DNA of the CDR3 is TGTGCCAGTAGTCCTAGGACAGGGCGGGACGAGCAGTACTTC.

This rearrangement joins TRBV11-3 to TRBJ1-1; 7 bases line up with TRBD1. CDR1 and CDR2 (germline): SGHNT, YENEEA. CDR3 length: 14 residues. After removal of 4 bases from V and 1 base from J, the junction contained 3 bases not matched to a gene. The chain's CDR3 is CASSSGQQNTEAFF. The CDR3 coding sequence is TGTGCCAGCAGCTCGGGACAGCAGAACACTGAAGCTTTCTTT. The full variable domain, its missing parts supplied by reference TRBV11-3 and TRBJ1-1, is EAGVVQSPRYKIIEKKQPVAFWCNPISGHNTLYWYLQNLGQGPELLIRYENEEAVDDSQLPKDRFSAERLKGVDSTLKIQPAELGDSAVYLCASSSGQQNTEAFFGQGTRLTVV.

The V gene is TRBV15, the J gene TRBJ1-1, with 9 bases aligning to TRBD1. The junction had 4 bases not matched to a gene; V was cut back by 3 bases and J by 5 bases. The CDR3 has 14 amino acids. Germline values: CDR1 LNHNV, CDR2 YYDKDF (reference sequence). As DNA, the CDR3 is TGTGCCACCAGCAGGGCCGGGACAGGGACTGAAGCTTTCTTT. Residues: CATSRAGTGTEAFF.